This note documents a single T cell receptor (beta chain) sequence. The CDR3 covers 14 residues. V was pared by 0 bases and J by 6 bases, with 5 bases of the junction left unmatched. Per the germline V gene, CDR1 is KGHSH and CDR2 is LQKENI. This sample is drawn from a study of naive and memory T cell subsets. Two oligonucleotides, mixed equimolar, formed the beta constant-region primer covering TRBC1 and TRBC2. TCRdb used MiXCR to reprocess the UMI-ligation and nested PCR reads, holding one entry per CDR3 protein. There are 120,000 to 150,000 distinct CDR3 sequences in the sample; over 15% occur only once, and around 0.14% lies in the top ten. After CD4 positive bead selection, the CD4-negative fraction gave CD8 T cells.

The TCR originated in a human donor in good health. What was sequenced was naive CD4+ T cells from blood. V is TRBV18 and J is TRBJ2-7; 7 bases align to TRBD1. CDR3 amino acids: CASSPPTGNSEQYF. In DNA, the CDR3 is TGTGCCAGCTCACCACCGACAGGGAACTCCGAGCAGTACTTC. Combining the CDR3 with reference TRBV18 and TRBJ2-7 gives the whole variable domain NAGVMQNPRHLVRRRGQEARLRCSPMKGHSHVYWYRQLPEEGLKFMVYLQKENIIDESGMPKERFSAEFPKEGPSILRIQQVVRGDSAAYFCASSPPTGNSEQYFGPGTRLTVT.